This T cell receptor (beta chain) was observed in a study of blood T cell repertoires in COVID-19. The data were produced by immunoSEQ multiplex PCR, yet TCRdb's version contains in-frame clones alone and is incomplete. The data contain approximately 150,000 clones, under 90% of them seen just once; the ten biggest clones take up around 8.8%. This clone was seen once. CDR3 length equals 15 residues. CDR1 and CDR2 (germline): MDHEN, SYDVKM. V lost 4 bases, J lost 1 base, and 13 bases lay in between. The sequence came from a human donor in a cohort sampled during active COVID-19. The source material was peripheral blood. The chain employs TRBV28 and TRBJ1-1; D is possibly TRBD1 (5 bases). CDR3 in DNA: TGTGCCAGCAGTTCCCCGACAGCATGGAACACTGAAGCTTTCTTT. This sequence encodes CASSSPTAWNTEAFF.